Shown below are 15 T cell receptor beta chains from a single sample sequenced in a study of OX40 agonist ivuxolimab in advanced cancers. Profiling relied on immunoSEQ multiplex PCR, and the TCRdb table lists in-frame clones only, not all of them. Of 20,000 to 30,000 clones detected, more than 80% appear once; the ten largest clones hold approximately 8.5%. The sample was CD4+ or CD8+ T cells sorted from blood, taken in a trial of the OX40 agonist ivuxolimab. Receptor source: an adult with an advanced solid tumor such as melanoma, head and neck, liver or kidney cancer.

The chain carries TRBV6-9 and TRBJ2-7; 7 bases are a match to TRBD1. Germline V gene lookup returns CDR1 MNHGY and CDR2 SVAAGI. CDR3 size: 13 residues. V was pared by 7 bases and J by 1 base, with 4 bases of the junction left unmatched. This CDR3 is CASTQQGSYEQYF. DNA for the CDR3: TGTGCCAGCACCCAACAGGGGTCCTACGAGCAGTACTTC.

J is TRBJ1-6 and V is TRBV4-3; D is uncertain. The CDR3 is made up of 12 amino acids. Per germline, CDR1 LGHNA and CDR2 YSLEER. V lost 3 bases and J lost 6, with 3 bases in between. The CDR3, as DNA: TGCGCCAGCAGCCACCCTAATTCACCCCTCCACTTT. Amino acid sequence: CASSHPNSPLHF.

The chain links TRBV14 to TRBJ1-4; D is unresolved. The V gene's germline CDR1 is SGHDN and CDR2 FVKESK. CDR3 length equals 15 residues. Trimming pared 1 base from V and 2 bases from J, leaving 8 bases between. In DNA form, the CDR3 reads TGTGCCAGCAGCCAAGGGCCTTGGACTAATGAAAAACTGTTTTTT. It is translated as CASSQGPWTNEKLFF.

This clone was detected a few times. The chain joins TRBV7-2 to TRBJ1-5, with D unresolved. V was cut by 0 bases and J by 0 bases, with 6 bases left in between. CDR3 size: 15 residues. Germline V gene sequence: CDR1 SGHTA, CDR2 FQGNSA. CDR3 bases: TGTGCCAGCAGCTTAGCGATCTATAGCAATCAGCCCCAGCATTTT. This translates into CASSLAIYSNQPQHF.

This clone has more than one count but fewer than ten. The rearrangement joins TRBV13 to TRBJ2-3; D gene unclear. The CDR3 runs to 15 residues. The germline CDR1 and CDR2 sequences are PRHDT and FYEKMQ (reference sequence). V dropped 0 bases and J dropped 1 base, with 8 bases sitting between them. The CDR3: CASSLGGSRTDTQYF. In nucleotides, the CDR3 is TGTGCCAGCAGCTTAGGCGGGTCACGCACAGATACGCAGTATTTT.

This rearrangement joins TRBV7-2 to TRBJ2-5, with TRBD2 as a possible D gene (5 bases). Germline lookup yields CDR1 SGHTA and CDR2 FQGNSA. V lost 1 base, J lost 2 bases, and 17 bases lay in between. CDR3 length: 17 amino acids. CDR3 nucleotides: TGTGCCAGCAGCTTAGGGTTGTCCTGGCCGGGACAAGAGACCCAGTACTTC. It codes for CASSLGLSWPGQETQYF.

This clone was observed a single time. The chain combines TRBV5-5 with TRBJ1-2; D is undetermined. Between the trimmed V and J ends, which lost 4 bases and 7 bases, there was a span of 14 bases. CDR1 SGHKS and CDR2 YYEKEE come from the germline V gene (reference sequence). The CDR3 sequence is 13 residues long. CDR3 amino acids: CASSERESSGYTF. The CDR3 nucleotides are TGTGCCAGCAGCGAAAGGGAATCGAGTGGCTACACCTTC.

This clone has a handful of counts. The chain combines TRBV9 with TRBJ2-7; D remains ambiguous. Trimming pared 4 bases from V and 2 bases from J, leaving 16 bases between. The germline CDR1 and CDR2 sequences are SGDLS and YYNGEE. This CDR3 comprises 15 residues. For the CDR3, the DNA is TGTGCCAGCAGCCCCTGGCAGGACGTTACCTACGAGCAGTACTTC. This gives the protein CASSPWQDVTYEQYF.

V is TRBV18 and J is TRBJ2-4; D not resolved. V was trimmed by 0 bases and J by 7 bases, leaving 7 bases between them. The CDR3 extends over 13 amino acids. Per the germline V gene, CDR1 is KGHSH and CDR2 is LQKENI. The chain's CDR3 is CASSPPDLNIQYF. The CDR3 DNA reads as TGTGCCAGCTCACCACCGGATCTTAACATTCAGTACTTC.

This clone was recorded a few times. J is TRBJ1-3 and V is TRBV19; D not certain. The germline V gene has CDR1 LNHDA and CDR2 SQIVND (reference sequence). Trimming shortened V by 7 bases and J by 2 bases, and 9 bases separated the two germline ends. The CDR3 is made up of 13 amino acids. As DNA, the CDR3 is TGTGCCAGTAACGAGGGCCCTGGAAACACCATATATTTT. It yields the protein CASNEGPGNTIYF.

V and J are TRBV5-4 and TRBJ1-2; the D gene is possibly TRBD1 (5 bases). Trimming took off 0 bases at V and 5 bases at J, with 11 bases between the two ends. Germline-derived CDR1 and CDR2 are SGHNT and YYREEE (reference sequence). This CDR3 contains 14 residues. The CDR3 nucleotides are TGTGCCAGCAGCTTGGACCAGGGTTCGTATGGCTACACCTTC. This gives the protein CASSLDQGSYGYTF.

This clone is medium-sized. This chain uses TRBV21-1 with TRBJ1-1; TRBD1, the table's D call, was not compared with the DNA. TRBV21-1 constitutes a pseudogene. The length of the CDR3 is 19 residues. The DNA for the CDR3 is TGTGCCAGCAGCAAGTTCGTATTTCCCCGTAGAAACCAGGGAACTGAAGCTTTCTTT. Residues: CASSKFVFPRRNQGTEAFF.

In its sample, this clone was seen once. This CDR3 is also generated by other DNA sequences in the sample. This sequence joins TRBV4-3 and TRBJ1-1; 7 bases line up with TRBD1. The CDR3 is made up of 13 amino acids. J gave up 3 bases and V 2 bases, and 0 bases lay outside the gene matches. Germline V gene lookup returns CDR1 LGHNA and CDR2 YSLEER. The CDR3 protein is CASSQTGDTEAFF. CDR3 in DNA: TGCGCCAGCAGCCAAACAGGGGACACTGAAGCTTTCTTT.

The rearrangement links TRBV19 to TRBJ2-2; the D call may be TRBD1 or TRBD2 (5 bases each). CDR1 is LNHDA, CDR2 SQIVND, per germline (reference sequence). This CDR3 is built from 16 residues. V shed 7 bases and J shed 2 bases, with 17 bases lying between them. The DNA for the CDR3 is TGTGCCAGTACCTCTTTCGGGACCGATAACACCGGGGAGCTGTTTTTT. This codes for CASTSFGTDNTGELFF. Based on the CDR3 plus reference TRBV19 and TRBJ2-2, the full variable domain is DGGITQSPKYLFRKEGQNVTLSCEQNLNHDAMYWYRQDPGQGLRLIYYSQIVNDFQKGDIAEGYSVSREKKESFPLTVTSAQKNPTAFYLCASTSFGTDNTGELFFGEGSRLTVL.

The chain recombines TRBV4-3 with TRBJ2-1; 9 bases line up with TRBD2. Unmatched junction bases numbered 8, after V lost 0 bases and J lost 5 bases. This CDR3 is 17 amino acids long. In germline, CDR1 is LGHNA, CDR2 YSLEER. The CDR3 region has the DNA TGCGCCAGCAGCCAAGATTATACTAGCGGGTCCAACAATGAGCAGTTCTTC. Translating gives CASSQDYTSGSNNEQFF.